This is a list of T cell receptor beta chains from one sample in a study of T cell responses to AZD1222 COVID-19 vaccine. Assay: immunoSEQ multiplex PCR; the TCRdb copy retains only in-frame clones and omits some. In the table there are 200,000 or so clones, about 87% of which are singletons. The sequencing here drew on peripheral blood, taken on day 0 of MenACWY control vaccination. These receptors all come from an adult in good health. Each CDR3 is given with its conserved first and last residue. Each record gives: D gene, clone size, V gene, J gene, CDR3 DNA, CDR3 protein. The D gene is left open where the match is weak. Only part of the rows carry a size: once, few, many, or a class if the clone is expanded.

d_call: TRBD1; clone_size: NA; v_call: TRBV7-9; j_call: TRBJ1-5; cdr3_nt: TGTGCCAGCAGCACAGGGGTTAGCAATCAGCCCCAGCATTTT; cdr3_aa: CASSTGVSNQPQHF
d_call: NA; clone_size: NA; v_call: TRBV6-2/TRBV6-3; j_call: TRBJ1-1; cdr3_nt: TGTGCCAGCAGTTACACCATTGGTCGGCTGTCGAACACTGAAGCTTTCTTT; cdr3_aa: CASSYTIGRLSNTEAFF
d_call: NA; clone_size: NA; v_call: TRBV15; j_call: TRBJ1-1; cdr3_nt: TGTGCCACCAGCAGAGATGGCCAGGGTAAATACTTGAACACTGAAGCTTTCTTT; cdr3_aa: CATSRDGQGKYLNTEAFF
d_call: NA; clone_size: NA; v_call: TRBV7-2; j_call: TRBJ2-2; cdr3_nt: TGTGCCAGCAGACATACAAGGGACCCCGGGGAGCTGTTTTTT; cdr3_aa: CASRHTRDPGELFF
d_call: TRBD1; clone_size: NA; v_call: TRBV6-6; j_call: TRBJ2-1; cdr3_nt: TGTGCCAGCAGTTATTATGGGGGGACAGGAAACAATGAGCAGTTCTTC; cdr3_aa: CASSYYGGTGNNEQFF
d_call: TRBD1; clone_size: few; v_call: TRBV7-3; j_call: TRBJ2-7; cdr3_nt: TGTGCCAGCAGCTTATCCGGGACAGGGTCCCACGAGCAGTACTTC; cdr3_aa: CASSLSGTGSHEQYF
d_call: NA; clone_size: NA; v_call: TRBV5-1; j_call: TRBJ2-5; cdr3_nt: TGCGCCAGCAGCTTGGGAAGGGGTTCGGAGACCCAGTACTTC; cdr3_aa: CASSLGRGSETQYF
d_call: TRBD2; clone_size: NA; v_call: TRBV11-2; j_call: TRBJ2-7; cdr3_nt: TGTGCCAGCAGCTTAGGAACCGGACTAGCGGAGCATTACGAGCAGTACTTC; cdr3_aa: CASSLGTGLAEHYEQYF
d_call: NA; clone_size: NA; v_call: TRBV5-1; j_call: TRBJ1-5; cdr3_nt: TGCGCCAGCAGCTTACTTCCCGGGCCGGAGACCCAGCATTTT; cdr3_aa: CASSLLPGPETQHF
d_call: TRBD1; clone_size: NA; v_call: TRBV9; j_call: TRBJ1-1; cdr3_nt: TGTGCCAGCAGCCCACCCCAAAGACAGGGTTCCAACACTGAAGCTTTCTTT; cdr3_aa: CASSPPQRQGSNTEAFF
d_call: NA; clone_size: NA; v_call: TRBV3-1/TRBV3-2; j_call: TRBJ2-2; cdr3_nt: TGTGCCAGCAGCCAACAAGTCGTCGGGGAGCTGTTTTTT; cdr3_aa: CASSQQVVGELFF
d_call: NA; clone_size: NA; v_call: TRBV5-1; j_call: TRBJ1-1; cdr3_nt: TGCGCCAGCAGCTTGGTGGGGGAGGTTGGCACTGAAGCTTTCTTT; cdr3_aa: CASSLVGEVGTEAFF
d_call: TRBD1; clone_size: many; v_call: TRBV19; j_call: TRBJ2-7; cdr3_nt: TGTGCCAGTAGTATCAGGGGGTCACGCTCCTACGAGCAGTACTTC; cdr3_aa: CASSIRGSRSYEQYF
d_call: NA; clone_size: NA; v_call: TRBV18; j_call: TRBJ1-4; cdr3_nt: TGTGCCAGCTCACCACCGGAACAGGGTGGAGAAAAACTGTTTTTT; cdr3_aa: CASSPPEQGGEKLFF
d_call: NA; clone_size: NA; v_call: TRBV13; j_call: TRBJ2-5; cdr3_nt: TGTGCCAGCAGCTTAGTAGGGGCAGAGACCCAGTACTTC; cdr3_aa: CASSLVGAETQYF
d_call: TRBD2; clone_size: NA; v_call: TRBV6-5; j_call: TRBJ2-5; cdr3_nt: TGTGCCAGCAGTTACGAGACTAGCCCGTACCAAGAGACCCAGTACTTC; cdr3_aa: CASSYETSPYQETQYF
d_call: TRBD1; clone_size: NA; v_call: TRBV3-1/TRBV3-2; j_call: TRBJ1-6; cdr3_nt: TGTGCCAGCAGCCAACCTTCCGGGACAGGGACTTCACCCCTCCACTTT; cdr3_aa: CASSQPSGTGTSPLHF
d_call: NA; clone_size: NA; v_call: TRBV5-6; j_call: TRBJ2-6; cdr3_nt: TGTGCCAGCAAAATGGGGGCTACTGGGGCCAACGTCCTGACTTTC; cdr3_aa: CASKMGATGANVLTF
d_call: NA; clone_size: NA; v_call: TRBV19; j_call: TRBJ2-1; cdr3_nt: TGTGCCAGTACTGACGGGGGTCTTCCTAACAATGAGCAGTTCTTC; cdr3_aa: CASTDGGLPNNEQFF
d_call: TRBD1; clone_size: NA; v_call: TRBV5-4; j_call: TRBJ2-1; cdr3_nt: TGTGCCAGCAGCTTGGATCAGGGGGCCATCAATGAGCAGTTCTTC; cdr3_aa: CASSLDQGAINEQFF
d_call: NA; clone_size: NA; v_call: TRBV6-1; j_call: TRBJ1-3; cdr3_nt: TGTGCCAGCAGTGAAGCGCATCCCTCTGGAAACACCATATATTTT; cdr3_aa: CASSEAHPSGNTIYF
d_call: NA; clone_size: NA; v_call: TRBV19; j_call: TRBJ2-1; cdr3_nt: TGTGCCAGTAGTATCCCAGACAGTTACTCATACAATGAGCAGTTCTTC; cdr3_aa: CASSIPDSYSYNEQFF
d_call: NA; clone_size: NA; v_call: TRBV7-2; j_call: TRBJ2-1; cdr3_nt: TGTGCCAGCAGCTTAGTTGGTCAGGGAGGATCCTACAATGAGCAGTTCTTC; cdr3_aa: CASSLVGQGGSYNEQFF
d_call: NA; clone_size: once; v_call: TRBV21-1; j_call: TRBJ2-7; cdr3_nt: TGTGCCAGCAGCACCAGGGACTGGGACTACGAGCAGTACTTC; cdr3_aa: CASSTRDWDYEQYF
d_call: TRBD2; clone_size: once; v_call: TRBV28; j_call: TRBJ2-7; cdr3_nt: TGTGCCAGCAGCTTAACTAGCGGGGGACGGGGCGAGCAGTACTTC; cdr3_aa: CASSLTSGGRGEQYF
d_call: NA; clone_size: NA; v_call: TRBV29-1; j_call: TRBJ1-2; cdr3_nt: TGCAGCGTCGGTAGGGACACTAACTATGGCTACACCTTC; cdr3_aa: CSVGRDTNYGYTF
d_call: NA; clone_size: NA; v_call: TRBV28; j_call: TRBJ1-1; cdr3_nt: TGTGCCAGCAGCCGTAAGACAGGGAACACTGAAGCTTTCTTT; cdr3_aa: CASSRKTGNTEAFF
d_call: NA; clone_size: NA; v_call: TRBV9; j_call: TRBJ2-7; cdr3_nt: TGTGCCAGCAGCCCGAGACAGGCGACGTACGAGCAGTACTTC; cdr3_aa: CASSPRQATYEQYF
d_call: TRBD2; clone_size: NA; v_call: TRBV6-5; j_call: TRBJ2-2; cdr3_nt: TGTGCCAGCAGTCAGACTAGCGGGGGGGCCGGGGAGCTGTTTTTT; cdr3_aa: CASSQTSGGAGELFF
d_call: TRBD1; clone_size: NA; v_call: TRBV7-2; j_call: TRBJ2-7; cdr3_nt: TGTGCCAGCAGCTTACACGGACAGGGGGCCTACGAGCAGTACTTC; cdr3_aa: CASSLHGQGAYEQYF
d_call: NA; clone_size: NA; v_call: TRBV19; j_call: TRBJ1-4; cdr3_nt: TGTGCCAGTATGGCGGAGGGAGGGTATAATGAAAAACTGTTTTTT; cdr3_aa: CASMAEGGYNEKLFF
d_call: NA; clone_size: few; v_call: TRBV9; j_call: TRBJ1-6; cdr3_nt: TGTGCCAGCAGCGTAGATAATTCACCCCTCCACTTT; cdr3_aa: CASSVDNSPLHF
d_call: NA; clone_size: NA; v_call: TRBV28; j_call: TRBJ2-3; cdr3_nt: TGTGCCAGCAGCCCCCTTTTGGAGGGCCCAGATACGCAGTATTTT; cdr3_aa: CASSPLLEGPDTQYF
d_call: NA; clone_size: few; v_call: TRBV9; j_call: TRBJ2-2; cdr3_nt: TGTGCCAGCAGCGTAGGGACTACCGGCTACACCGGGGAGCTGTTTTTT; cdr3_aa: CASSVGTTGYTGELFF
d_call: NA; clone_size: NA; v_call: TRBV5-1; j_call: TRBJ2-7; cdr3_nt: TGCGCCAGCACCAACAATAACGGAGGGGCTAGGAACTCCTACGAGCAGTACTTC; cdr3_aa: CASTNNNGGARNSYEQYF
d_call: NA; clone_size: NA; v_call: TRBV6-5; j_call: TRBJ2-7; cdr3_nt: TGTGCCAGCAGTTACGGGCAGGGTAAACAGCAGTACTTC; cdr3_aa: CASSYGQGKQQYF
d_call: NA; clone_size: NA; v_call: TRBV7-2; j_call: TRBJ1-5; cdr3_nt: TGTGCCAGCAGCCTAGTCTTAGGGGGAAATCAGCCCCAGCATTTT; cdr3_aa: CASSLVLGGNQPQHF
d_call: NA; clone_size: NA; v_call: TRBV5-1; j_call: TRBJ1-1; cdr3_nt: TGCGCCAGCAGCTTGGACGGCGGGGACACTGAAGCTTTCTTT; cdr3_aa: CASSLDGGDTEAFF
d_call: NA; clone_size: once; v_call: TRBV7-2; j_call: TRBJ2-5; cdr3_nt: TGTGCCAGCAGCAACCCGGGCAGTCAAGAGACCCAGTACTTC; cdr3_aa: CASSNPGSQETQYF
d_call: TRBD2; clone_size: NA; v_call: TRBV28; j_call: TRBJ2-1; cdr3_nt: TGTGCCAGCAGAACCCGCGGGGGGGCCAACTACAATGAGCAGTTCTTC; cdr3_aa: CASRTRGGANYNEQFF
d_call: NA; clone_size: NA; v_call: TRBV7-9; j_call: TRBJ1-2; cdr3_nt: TGTGCCAGCAGCTTAAGCAGAAACTATGGCTACACCTTC; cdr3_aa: CASSLSRNYGYTF
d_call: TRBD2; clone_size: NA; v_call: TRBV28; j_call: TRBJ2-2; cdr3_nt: TGTGCCAGCAGTTTGGGGCGGGAGGGGAACACCGGGGAGCTGTTTTTT; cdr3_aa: CASSLGREGNTGELFF
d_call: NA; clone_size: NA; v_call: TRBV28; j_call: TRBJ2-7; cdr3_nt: TGTGCCAGCAAGCGGAGCACCTACGAGCAGTACTTC; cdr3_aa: CASKRSTYEQYF
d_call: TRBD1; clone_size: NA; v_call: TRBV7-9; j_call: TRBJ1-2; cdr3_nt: TGTGCCAGCAGCTCGCCGGGACAGGGAAATGAATTAGGCTACACCTTC; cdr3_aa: CASSSPGQGNELGYTF
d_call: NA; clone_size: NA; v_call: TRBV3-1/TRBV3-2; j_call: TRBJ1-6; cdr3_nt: TGTGCCAGCAGCCTGGCGCAGGTGGGTAATTCACCCCTCCACTTT; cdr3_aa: CASSLAQVGNSPLHF
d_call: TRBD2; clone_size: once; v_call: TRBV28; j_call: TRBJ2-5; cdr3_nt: TGTGCCAGCAGTTTTTCGGGGCGGGGGGCCTCTAAAGAGACCCAGTACTTC; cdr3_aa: CASSFSGRGASKETQYF
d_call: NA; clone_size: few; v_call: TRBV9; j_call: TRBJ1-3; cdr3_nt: TGTGCCAGCAGCGTTCTAGGAGGCTCTGGAAACACCATATATTTT; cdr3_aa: CASSVLGGSGNTIYF
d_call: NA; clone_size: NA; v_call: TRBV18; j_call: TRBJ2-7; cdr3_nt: TGTGCCAGCTCACCCCAAGGCAGGGGCTACGAGCAGTACTTC; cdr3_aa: CASSPQGRGYEQYF
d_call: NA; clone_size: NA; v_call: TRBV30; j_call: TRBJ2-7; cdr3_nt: TGTGCCTGGAGTGGACAGGCGAGCTCCTACGAGCAGTACTTC; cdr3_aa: CAWSGQASSYEQYF
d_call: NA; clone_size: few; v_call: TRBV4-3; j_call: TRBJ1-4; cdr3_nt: TGCGCCAGCAGCCAAGTAACAGGGCTTAATGAAAAACTGTTTTTT; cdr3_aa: CASSQVTGLNEKLFF
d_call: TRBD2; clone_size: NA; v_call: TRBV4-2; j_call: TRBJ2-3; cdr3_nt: TGTGCCAGCAGCCAAGGGACTAGCGGGAGGGGGGCAGATACGCAGTATTTT; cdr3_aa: CASSQGTSGRGADTQYF
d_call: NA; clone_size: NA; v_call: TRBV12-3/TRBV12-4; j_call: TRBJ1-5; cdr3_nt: TGTGCCAGCAGCGGAGGGTACAATCAGCCCCAGCATTTT; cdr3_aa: CASSGGYNQPQHF
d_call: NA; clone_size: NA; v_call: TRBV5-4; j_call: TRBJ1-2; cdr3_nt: TGTGCCAGCAGCTCGGGACAAGGAAACTATGGCTACACCTTC; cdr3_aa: CASSSGQGNYGYTF